These 7 T cell receptor beta chains came from one sample sequenced in a study of CD8 T cells in ankylosing spondylitis (TCRdb year 2017). The library was built by means of 5' RACE. The sequencer listed for this sample is Illumina HiSeq 2500. TCRdb reran the public reads through fastp at Q25 and MiXCR, keeping productive beta chains. Every entry covers one CDR3 protein and lists the most common genes and DNA from its rows. Across this sample there are 290,000 or so distinct CDR3 sequences, with around 20% seen only once. The top ten constitute roughly 3.6% of the sample. The sequenced sample consisted of blood, either unsorted or a sorted T cell fraction (not recorded which). The receptors come from a female donor with ankylosing spondylitis or in good health (not recorded which).

In DNA, the CDR3 is TGTGCCAGCAGCCAGGGTAGGACCACGACCGGGGAGCTGTTTTTT. Encoded protein: CASSQGRTTTGELFF. The rearrangement uses TRBV3-1 and TRBJ2-2; D unresolved. CDR3 length equals 15 residues. Per the germline V gene, CDR1 is LGHDT and CDR2 is YNNKEL (reference sequence). The V end lost 3 bases, the J end lost 5 bases, and 13 bases lay between the germline ends.

The chain recombines TRBV9 with TRBJ2-1; perhaps TRBD1 as D (5 bases). The germline V and J ends were trimmed by 4 bases and 2 bases, with 7 bases remaining between them. The CDR3 covers 13 residues. CDR1 SGDLS and CDR2 YYNGEE come from the germline V gene. CDR3 residues: CASSTRAYNEQFF. CDR3 bases: TGTGCCAGCAGCACCAGGGCCTACAATGAGCAGTTCTTC. The full variable domain, in which reference TRBV9 and TRBJ2-1 provide the parts outside the CDR3, is DSGVTQTPKHLITATGQRVTLRCSPRSGDLSVYWYQQSLDQGLQFLIQYYNGEERAKGNILERFSAQQFPDLHSELNLSSLELGDSALYFCASSTRAYNEQFFGPGTRLTVL.

CDR3 protein: CASSFGQGNEKLFF. Written as DNA, the CDR3 is TGTGCCAGCAGCTTTGGACAGGGTAATGAAAAACTGTTTTTT. V usage is TRBV7-9 and J usage is TRBJ1-4; 8 bases map to TRBD1. The V segment lost 3 bases and the J segment 4 bases; nucleotides outside the gene matches: 1. Germline assignment: CDR1 SEHNR and CDR2 FQNEAQ (reference sequence). The length of the CDR3 is 14 residues.

The J gene is TRBJ2-1, the V gene TRBV4-3; D possibly corresponds to TRBD1 (6 bases). CDR3 size: 15 residues. Trimming pared 0 bases from V and 9 bases from J, leaving 15 bases between. Looked up from germline, CDR1 is LGHNA and CDR2 is YSLEER. The chain's CDR3 is CASSQDAGAWVEQFF. In nucleotides, the CDR3 is TGCGCCAGCAGCCAAGATGCAGGGGCCTGGGTTGAGCAGTTCTTC.

The DNA for the CDR3 is TGTGCCAGCAGTTACGGAGACCATGAGCAGTTCTTC. Encoded protein: CASSYGDHEQFF. V and J are TRBV6-5 and TRBJ2-1; D is unclear. V dropped 2 bases and J dropped 8 bases, with 7 bases sitting between them. The CDR3 is made up of 12 amino acids. Germline V lookup: CDR1 MNHEY, CDR2 SVGAGI.

Note on this clonotype: The CDR3 carries no conserved terminal phenylalanine or tryptophan, so it likely arises from a read error. The V gene is TRBV20-1, the J gene TRBJ1-5; D call uncertain. The CDR3 sequence is 14 residues long. Per germline, CDR1 DFQATT and CDR2 SNEGSKA (reference sequence). Trimming left V 0 bases short and J 5 bases short, with 11 bases between. The CDR3 bases are TGCAGTGCTAGAGATCCCCGTATAGATCAGCCCCAGCATTAT. Encoded protein: CSARDPRIDQPQHY.

The chain uses TRBV7-2 and TRBJ2-7; D is unclear. The germline CDR1 and CDR2 sequences are SGHTA and FQGNSA. Trimming took 5 bases from V and 0 from J, leaving 11 bases between them. The CDR3 covers 14 residues. The CDR3: CASSPFANSYEQYF. The CDR3 nucleotides read TGTGCCAGCAGCCCCTTCGCGAACTCCTACGAGCAGTACTTC.